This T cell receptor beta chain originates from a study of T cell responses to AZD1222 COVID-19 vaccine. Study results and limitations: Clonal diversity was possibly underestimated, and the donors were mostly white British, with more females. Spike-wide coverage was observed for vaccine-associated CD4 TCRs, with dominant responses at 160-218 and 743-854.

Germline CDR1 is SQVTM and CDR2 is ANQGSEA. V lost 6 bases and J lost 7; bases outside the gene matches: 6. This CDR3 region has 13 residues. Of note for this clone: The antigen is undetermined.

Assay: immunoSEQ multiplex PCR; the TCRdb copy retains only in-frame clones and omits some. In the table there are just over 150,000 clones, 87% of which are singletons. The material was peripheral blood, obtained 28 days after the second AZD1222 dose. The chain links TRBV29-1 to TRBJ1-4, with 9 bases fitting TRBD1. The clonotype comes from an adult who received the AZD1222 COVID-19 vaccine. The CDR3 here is CSVSQGAGEKLFF. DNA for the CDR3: TGCAGCGTGTCACAGGGGGCGGGTGAAAAACTGTTTTTT.